This T cell receptor beta chain was captured by sequencing in a study of blood T cell repertoires in COVID-19 (dated by TCRdb to the early 2020s). Background on the whole study: Samples from collaborators originated in the United States, Italy and Spain and spanned both the acute and convalescent phases of COVID-19. The prospective study material was composed of cDNA or gDNA derived from T cells, B-cell-depleted T cells, or PBMCs. Subjects who had been exposed to COVID-19, were actively infected with it, or had recovered from it provided the deeply sampled blood TCRbeta repertoires that made up the dataset. A freely available public database, intended as a resource for researchers studying the immune response to SARS-CoV-2, is where the repertoires were released. Samples came from the ongoing ImmuneRACE study (first 160 participants) plus 1,254 subjects from 6 global collaborators. A de-identified subject ID, COVID-19 status, age in years and sex were almost always included in the sample metadata. Where available, HLA class I and class II types were taken from metadata supplied by the sample provider and were not determined by assay-based typing. Paper-wide results and their limitations: How much clinical and demographic metadata was included differed by source and by participant, and the metadata was provided uncurated.

The immunoSEQ Assay, a bias-controlled multiplex PCR, was used to amplify TCRbeta CDR3 regions from genomic DNA. The study's own analysis went as follows. Within the assay, amplification of reference gene primers was used to estimate how many nucleated cells each sample contained. To quantify the absolute abundance of each unique TCRbeta CDR3 rearrangement, sequence reads were collapsed and filtered. For each sample, productive Simpson clonality was calculated as the square root of Simpson's diversity index across productive rearrangements. Entries here come from immuneACCESS through TCRdb and include only in-frame sequences with V and J called. Some clones fail to appear in such tables; in the studies checked, an unresolved V gene covers under half of the shortfall, and the cause of the remainder is unknown. That table supplies the V and J calls and clone size; D and trimming were determined from the DNA. Recorded for this sample are about 160,000 clones; around 80% of them occurred a single time. The ten largest clones take up over 20% of the sample.

Whole blood was collected in K2EDTA tubes by collaborating institutions according to the institutions' own protocols. For TCRbeta analysis, collaborator samples were shipped as frozen whole blood, as isolated PBMCs, or as DNA extracted from either sample type. This clone has at least ten counts. The antigen this receptor binds is unknown. Base qualities are not at hand, and no much larger clone is one base apart. From cysteine to phenylalanine, the CDR3 is 16 amino acids long. This entry keeps only the CDR3 DNA: 48 bases, framed from base 1. Trimming removed 5 bases from V and 2 bases from J, leaving 18 bases between the germline ends. CDR1 LNHDA and CDR2 SQIVND were looked up in the germline V gene (reference sequence).

The receptor was derived from a woman of 80 years or more with acute or convalescent COVID-19. The V gene is TRBV19 and the J gene is TRBJ1-2, with no confident D gene call. Specimen: peripheral blood. The CDR3 loop reads CASSAPLGRLNYGYTF. The nucleotide sequence reads TGTGCCAGTAGTGCTCCCCTGGGGAGATTGAACTATGGCTACACCTTC.